Shown below are 13 T cell receptor beta chains from a single sample sequenced in a study of TIL therapy for anti-PD-1-resistant metastatic lung cancer (dated by TCRdb to about 2021). TCR beta CDR3 regions were amplified from genomic DNA by bias-controlled multiplex PCR with the immunoSEQ v3 hsTCRB kit. Entries here come from immuneACCESS through TCRdb and include only in-frame sequences with V and J called. Some clones fail to appear in such tables; in the studies checked, an unresolved V gene covers under half of the shortfall, and the cause of the remainder is unknown. This sample gives approximately 95,000 clones in total; 65% of them show up just once. The top ten clonotypes cover approximately 11% of the sample. The time point label corresponds to: pre-treatment sample, taken before nivolumab and TIL therapy. Baseline tumor samples were excised metastases, mostly pleural nodules or supraclavicular lymph nodes, from the same resection used to grow TIL.

The source was tumor tissue, collected at baseline. These receptors were obtained from a person between 25 and 80 years old with non-small cell lung cancer.

V gene TRBV10-2 combines with J gene TRBJ2-1; D unclear. The CDR3 sequence is 14 residues long. Germline CDR1 is WSHSY and CDR2 is SAAADI. V lost 6 bases and J 4 bases, leaving 13 bases between the germline ends. CDR3 residues: CASSPGFFYNEQFF. CDR3 sequence (DNA): TGCGCCAGCAGCCCCGGATTTTTTTACAATGAGCAGTTCTTC.

V and J are TRBV7-2 and TRBJ2-2, with 15 bases lining up with TRBD2. The CDR3 is 17 amino acids. Germline V gene lookup returns CDR1 SGHTA and CDR2 FQGNSA. The J segment lost 4 bases and the V segment lost 1 base, leaving 1 base of the junction unmatched. The CDR3 DNA reads TGTGCCAGCAGCTTAGGGGGACTAGCGGGAGGCACCGGGGAGCTGTTTTTT. Translation gives CASSLGGLAGGTGELFF.

This clone appeared many times. V usage is TRBV24-1 and J usage is TRBJ2-2; no clear D. Germline CDR1 and CDR2: KGHDR and SFDVKD. Trimming took off 4 bases at V and 1 base at J, with 6 bases between the two ends. The CDR3 totals 14 residues. The CDR3, as DNA: TGTGCCACCAGTGAATCTAGGAACACCGGGGAGCTGTTTTTT. Its protein product is CATSESRNTGELFF.

The genes are TRBV5-1 and TRBJ1-6, with a tentative D call TRBD1 (6 bases). The V gene lost 1 base and the J gene lost 7 bases, with 18 bases spanning the gap. Germline lookup yields CDR1 SGHRS and CDR2 YFSETQ. The CDR3 contains 17 residues. The CDR3, as DNA: TGCGCCAGCAGCTTGCAGATACGGACAGTTGGGAATTCACCCCTCCACTTT. It yields the protein CASSLQIRTVGNSPLHF.

V is TRBV7-2 and J is TRBJ2-7, with TRBD1 matching 8 bases. CDR3 length equals 13 residues. V lost 5 bases to trimming and J lost 2 bases; unmatched junction nucleotides: 2. Per the germline V gene, CDR1 is SGHTA and CDR2 is FQGNSA. The CDR3 region is CASSKDRAYEQYF. CDR3 coding DNA: TGTGCCAGCAGCAAGGACAGGGCCTACGAGCAGTACTTC. Drawing the rest from reference TRBV7-2 and TRBJ2-7, the complete variable domain is GAGVSQSPSNKVTEKGKDVELRCDPISGHTALYWYRQSLGQGLEFLIYFQGNSAPDKSGLPSDRFSAERTGGSVSTLTIQRTQQEDSAVYLCASSKDRAYEQYFGPGTRLTVT.

This clone was picked up a small number of times. J is TRBJ2-2 and V is TRBV18; 9 bases match TRBD1. Trimming removed 1 base from V and 3 bases from J; junction bases left unmatched: 6. CDR3 length: 17 amino acids. Germline CDR1 is KGHSH and CDR2 is LQKENI. The CDR3 nucleotides read TGTGCCAGCTCACCACTATTTCGGGACAGGGACACCGGGGAGCTGTTTTTT. Protein: CASSPLFRDRDTGELFF.

This chain uses TRBV4-3 with TRBJ2-7; the D gene is possibly TRBD2 (5 bases). This CDR3 region has 14 residues. Trimming pared 0 bases from V and 4 bases from J, leaving 10 bases between. From germline, CDR1 is LGHNA and CDR2 YSLEER. The DNA for the CDR3 is TGCGCCAGCAGCCAAGAGCGGGCGGCGTACGAGCAGTACTTC. It specifies CASSQERAAYEQYF.

This chain links TRBV6-1 with TRBJ2-3; D perhaps matches TRBD1 (6 bases). With 2 bases removed from V and 6 bases from J, the gap between germline ends came to 9 bases. The CDR3 sequence is 13 residues long. Germline V gives CDR1 MNHNS, CDR2 SASEGT. CDR3 DNA sequence: TGTGCCAGCAGTGAACAGGGGACCGATACGCAGTATTTT. Amino acids: CASSEQGTDTQYF.

J is TRBJ1-5 and V is TRBV2; unclear D gene. The V gene's germline CDR1 is SNHLY and CDR2 FYNNEI. V was clipped by 1 base and J by 8 bases, with 6 bases between them. The CDR3 covers 12 residues. The CDR3 DNA reads TGTGCCAGCAGTGAAGGTGTGGAGCCCCAGCATTTT. This codes for CASSEGVEPQHF.

In its sample, this clone was seen a few times. This chain joins TRBV4-2 and TRBJ1-3; tentatively, D is TRBD1 (5 bases). The CDR3 contains 16 residues. Looked up from germline, CDR1 is LGHNA and CDR2 is YNFKEQ. Deletions cut 3 bases from V and 0 bases from J, with 12 bases between. The CDR3 spells CASSQVGDHSGNTIYF. The CDR3 region has the DNA TGTGCCAGCAGCCAGGTAGGGGACCACTCTGGAAACACCATATATTTT.

The rearrangement joins TRBV9 to TRBJ2-2; 13 bases are a match to TRBD2. The V gene's germline CDR1 is SGDLS and CDR2 YYNGEE. This CDR3 spans 16 amino acids. Trimming took 3 bases from V and 6 from J; bases not matched to a gene: 5. The CDR3 nucleotides read TGTGCCAGCAGCGCCTGGACTAGCGGGGGACCCGGGGAGCTGTTTTTT. Amino acid sequence: CASSAWTSGGPGELFF.

This rearrangement joins TRBV7-2 to TRBJ2-1; TRBD1 matches at 7 bases. The V segment lost 5 bases and the J segment 0 bases; nucleotides outside the gene matches: 7. The CDR3 runs to 16 residues. CDR1 is SGHTA and CDR2 is FQGNSA in the germline V gene. For the CDR3, the DNA is TGTGCCAGCAGCCCCAACAGGGGTAGCTCCTACAATGAGCAGTTCTTC. Its protein is CASSPNRGSSYNEQFF.

This clone came up a few times. The genes are TRBV7-2 and TRBJ1-2; weak D call: TRBD1 (5 bases). Between the trimmed V and J ends, which lost 3 bases and 0 bases, there was a span of 11 bases. Germline V gene sequence: CDR1 SGHTA, CDR2 FQGNSA. The CDR3 is 15 amino acids. The CDR3 DNA reads as TGTGCCAGCAGCTTCGACAGACGGCCTAACTATGGCTACACCTTC. This codes for CASSFDRRPNYGYTF.